This T cell receptor (beta chain) derives from a study of beta chain features in type 1 diabetes. Sequencing targeted expressed TCRB transcripts, as all isolated RNA had been reverse transcribed. TCRdb's table, derived via immunoSEQ multiplex PCR, lists solely in-frame clones and lacks some. The sample holds over 120,000 clones, just over 9% seen once. General observations from the study: Cells expressing TCR highly could be over-represented by cDNA sequencing.

Germline V gene sequence: CDR1 SGHNT, CDR2 YYREEE (reference sequence). V lost 7 bases and J lost 5; bases outside the gene matches: 10. The CDR3 is 14 residues long. Worth noting for this clone: Its antigen remains unknown.

The sequenced material came from central memory CD4+ T cells from blood. The TCR sequence derives from a man aged 18-30 years in good health. J is TRBJ2-5 and V is TRBV5-4, with 8 bases identical to TRBD2. The CDR3 loop is CASHPGSGDETQYF. The CDR3 DNA reads as TGTGCCAGCCACCCGGGTAGCGGGGATGAGACCCAGTACTTC. Full variable domain (rest looked up from reference TRBV5-4 and TRBJ2-5): ETGVTQSPTHLIKTRGQQVTLRCSSQSGHNTVSWYQQALGQGPQFIFQYYREEENGRGNFPPRFSGLQFPNYSSELNVNALELDDSALYLCASHPGSGDETQYFGPGTRLLVL.